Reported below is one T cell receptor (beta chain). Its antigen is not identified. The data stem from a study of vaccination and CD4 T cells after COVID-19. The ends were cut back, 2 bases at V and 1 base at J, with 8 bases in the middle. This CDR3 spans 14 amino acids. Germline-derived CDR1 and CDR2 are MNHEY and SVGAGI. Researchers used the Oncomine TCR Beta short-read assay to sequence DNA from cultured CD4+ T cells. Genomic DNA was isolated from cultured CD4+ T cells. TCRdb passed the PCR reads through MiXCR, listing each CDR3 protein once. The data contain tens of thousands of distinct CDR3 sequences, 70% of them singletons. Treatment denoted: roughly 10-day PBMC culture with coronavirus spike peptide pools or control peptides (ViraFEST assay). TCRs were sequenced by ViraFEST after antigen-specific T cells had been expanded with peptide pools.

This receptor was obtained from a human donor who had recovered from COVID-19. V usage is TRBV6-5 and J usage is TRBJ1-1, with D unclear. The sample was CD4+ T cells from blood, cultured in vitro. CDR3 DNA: TGTGCCAGCAGTTACGCGGGGTCGAACACTGAAGCTTTCTTT. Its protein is CASSYAGSNTEAFF.